The T cell receptor (beta chain) described here comes from a study of post-analysis software for immune sequencing data. Looking at the study overall: Disease trajectories encompassed relapsing-remitting, secondary progressive and progressive-relapsing multiple sclerosis. General study results and limits: Compared against controls, patients with multiple sclerosis displayed significantly lower normalized Chao1 diversity.

There are a few counts of this clonotype. Its antigen is not known. The authors incorporated unique molecular identifiers into the TCR beta cDNA libraries. When roughly 1 to 10 million T cells were used, they gave some 520,000 cDNA molecules. TCRdb itself ran the PCR reads through MiXCR, one entry per CDR3 protein. Of 450,000 to 650,000 distinct CDR3 sequences listed, 40% to 50% are singletons. The sample was blood. The TCR sequence derives from a girl between 10 and 17 years old with multiple sclerosis.

Here the CDR3 DNA reads TGTGCCAGCAGCTTGCAGGGGCAAAATTCACCCCTCCACTTT. Translating gives CASSLQGQNSPLHF. J is TRBJ1-6 and V is TRBV7-9; perhaps TRBD1 as D (6 bases). Germline V gene sequence: CDR1 SEHNR, CDR2 FQNEAQ (reference sequence). The CDR3 spans 14 residues. Trimming took 3 bases from V and 7 from J, leaving 10 bases between them.